These 31 T cell receptor beta chains originate from one sample sequenced in a study of T cell repertoires in cytomegalovirus infection. TCRdb itself ran the reads through MiXCR, one entry per CDR3 protein. In the table there are approximately 180,000 distinct CDR3 sequences, about a sixth of which are singletons. The sample was CD8+ T cells from PBMCs. The receptor source for this set is a human donor in good health (CMV status not recorded). Some clones in this sample may be carry-over from other donors' samples.

The chain has TRBV29-1 and TRBJ1-1, with D hard to call. CDR1 and CDR2 from the germline V gene are SQVTM and ANQGSEA. This CDR3 is 12 amino acids long. V was clipped by 2 bases and J by 1 base, with 5 bases between them. As DNA, the CDR3 is TGCAGCGTTGAACCTGGGAACACTGAAGCTTTCTTT. It specifies CSVEPGNTEAFF.

The chain combines TRBV7-9 with TRBJ2-1, with TRBD1 identical over 8 bases. V was pared by 5 bases and J by 3 bases, with 6 bases of the junction left unmatched. Germline V gene data show CDR1 as SEHNR and CDR2 as FQNEAQ (reference sequence). There are 15 residues in the CDR3. The CDR3 region has the DNA TGTGCCAGCAGCGCGACCGGACAGGGCTACAATGAGCAGTTCTTC. Its protein product is CASSATGQGYNEQFF.

This clonotype was found a few times. This chain links TRBV12-3 or TRBV12-4 with TRBJ2-2; D is uncertain. The germline V and J ends were trimmed by 7 bases and 6 bases, with 9 bases remaining between them. The CDR3 runs 12 residues. The CDR3 DNA follows: TGTGCCAGCACCCCTAAGGCCGGGGAGCTGTTTTTT. This translates into CASTPKAGELFF.

The rearrangement joins TRBV27 to TRBJ1-1, with 8 bases fitting TRBD1. CDR3 size: 14 residues. Germline CDR1 reads MNHEY; CDR2 reads SMNVEV (reference sequence). Trimming at V came to 0 bases and at J to 10 bases, leaving 7 bases not matched to a gene. CDR3 coding DNA: TGTGCCAGCAGTTTATCGACAGGGGCCCGGGTAGCTTTCTTT. Translating gives CASSLSTGARVAFF.

This clonotype showed up just a few times. V is TRBV7-9 and J is TRBJ2-5, with TRBD1 identical over 9 bases. The CDR3 extends over 13 amino acids. Trimming removed 6 bases from V and 3 bases from J; junction bases left unmatched: 2. From germline, CDR1 is SEHNR and CDR2 FQNEAQ (reference sequence). The CDR3 sequence: CASSRTGEETQYF. CDR3 DNA sequence: TGTGCCAGCAGTCGGACAGGGGAAGAGACCCAGTACTTC.

This chain connects TRBV7-2 to TRBJ2-2; no clear D gene. This CDR3 is built from 14 residues. Trimming shortened V by 7 bases and J by 2 bases, and 11 bases separated the two germline ends. Germline V gene sequence: CDR1 SGHTA, CDR2 FQGNSA. In nucleotides, the CDR3 is TGTGCCAGCACCTACGCAGCTAACACCGGGGAGCTGTTTTTT. Encoded protein: CASTYAANTGELFF.

This clonotype was observed many times. This chain connects TRBV7-2 to TRBJ2-7; D gene ambiguous. The CDR3 runs 14 residues. Between the trimmed V and J ends, which lost 1 base and 0 bases, there was a span of 7 bases. From germline, CDR1 is SGHTA and CDR2 FQGNSA. CDR3 sequence reads: CASSLVPNSYEQYF. The CDR3 DNA reads as TGTGCCAGCAGCTTAGTCCCCAACTCCTACGAGCAGTACTTC. The full variable domain, with the rest looked up from reference TRBV7-2 and TRBJ2-7, is GAGVSQSPSNKVTEKGKDVELRCDPISGHTALYWYRQSLGQGLEFLIYFQGNSAPDKSGLPSDRFSAERTGGSVSTLTIQRTQQEDSAVYLCASSLVPNSYEQYFGPGTRLTVT.

The chain carries TRBV13 and TRBJ2-3; D is perhaps TRBD1 (7 bases). CDR1 is PRHDT, CDR2 FYEKMQ, per germline (reference sequence). V was clipped by 5 bases and J by 2 bases, with 20 bases between them. CDR3 length equals 17 residues. The CDR3 region is CASSDRYNRGLTDTQYF. CDR3 in DNA: TGTGCCAGCAGCGACCGGTATAACAGGGGACTCACAGATACGCAGTATTTT.

This clonotype has at least ten counts. The rearrangement joins TRBV7-2 to TRBJ2-1, with TRBD2 identical over 10 bases. This CDR3 is 18 amino acids long. V was pared by 3 bases and J by 8 bases, with 16 bases of the junction left unmatched. CDR1 SGHTA and CDR2 FQGNSA come from the germline V gene. Here the CDR3 reads CASSFITVLAGGWDEQFF. CDR3 nucleotide sequence: TGTGCCAGCAGCTTCATCACCGTGTTAGCGGGGGGCTGGGATGAGCAGTTCTTC.

This chain joins TRBV5-8 and TRBJ2-1; no clear D gene. The CDR3 is made up of 14 amino acids. CDR1 is SGHTS, CDR2 YDEGEE, per germline. Trimming took off 1 base at V and 10 bases at J, with 15 bases between the two ends. DNA of the CDR3: TGTGCCAGCAGCTTGCGGGTGTCCCCCAGCGAGCAGTTCTTC. Amino acids: CASSLRVSPSEQFF.

The chain uses TRBV7-9 and TRBJ1-1; 9 bases match TRBD1. CDR3 length: 14 residues. The germline CDR1 and CDR2 sequences are SEHNR and FQNEAQ (reference sequence). The trim removed 4 bases at V and 4 bases at J, leaving 4 bases unmatched. CDR3 sequence (DNA): TGTGCCAGCAGCTCAGGGACAGGGATCACTGAAGCTTTCTTT. This translates into CASSSGTGITEAFF.

The gene calls are TRBV7-2 and TRBJ2-1, with TRBD2 matching 9 bases. CDR3 length: 15 residues. V was pared by 1 base and J by 5 bases, with 3 bases of the junction left unmatched. The V gene's germline CDR1 is SGHTA and CDR2 FQGNSA. The CDR3 nucleotides are TGTGCCAGCAGCTTAGGAGCGGGGGGTCACAATGAGCAGTTCTTC. Translating it yields CASSLGAGGHNEQFF.

The chain recombines TRBV15 with TRBJ2-7; 7 nucleotides agree with TRBD2. The V and J ends lost 1 base and 2 bases, in that order; junction bases with no gene match: 5. The CDR3 extends over 15 amino acids. From germline, CDR1 is LNHNV and CDR2 YYDKDF (reference sequence). The chain's CDR3 is CATSRARAGAYEQYF. For the CDR3, the DNA is TGTGCCACCAGCAGAGCCCGGGCGGGGGCCTACGAGCAGTACTTC.

The rearrangement links TRBV20-1 to TRBJ1-2; D gene uncertain. Germline V CDR1 and CDR2: DFQATT, SNEGSKA (reference sequence). The germline V and J ends were trimmed by 5 bases and 2 bases, with 15 bases remaining between them. The length of the CDR3 is 14 residues. The CDR3 protein is CSAGMEITNYGYTF. The CDR3 nucleotides read TGCAGTGCTGGAATGGAGATTACAAACTATGGCTACACCTTC.

This sequence joins TRBV27 and TRBJ2-1; TRBD2 agrees at 11 bases. The length of the CDR3 is 16 residues. Germline CDR1 MNHEY, CDR2 SMNVEV (reference sequence). With V trimmed by 5 bases and J by 4 bases, 7 bases remained unmatched. The CDR3 sequence: CASSPVAGGNYNEQFF. The DNA for the CDR3 is TGTGCCAGCAGTCCAGTAGCGGGGGGGAATTACAATGAGCAGTTCTTC.

The rearrangement links TRBV2 to TRBJ1-2, with D hard to call. The CDR3 covers 11 residues. Per germline, CDR1 SNHLY and CDR2 FYNNEI. Trimming stripped 6 bases from V and 6 bases from J, with 8 bases between. This CDR3 is CASRSRNGYTF. Written as DNA, the CDR3 is TGTGCCAGCAGAAGCCGAAATGGCTACACCTTC. Drawing the rest from reference TRBV2 and TRBJ1-2, the complete variable domain is EPEVTQTPSHQVTQMGQEVILRCVPISNHLYFYWYRQILGQKVEFLVSFYNNEISEKSEIFDDQFSVERPDGSNFTLKIRSTKLEDSAMYFCASRSRNGYTFGSGTRLTVV.

The chain joins TRBV11-1 to TRBJ2-1; D remains unclear. V was pared by 2 bases and J by 6 bases, with 14 bases between. Germline V gene lookup returns CDR1 SGHAT and CDR2 FQDESV (reference sequence). The CDR3 length is 15 residues. For the CDR3, the DNA is TGTGCCAGCAGCTTATCCACTAACATCCGCAATGAGCAGTTCTTC. Amino acid sequence: CASSLSTNIRNEQFF.

The chain has TRBV12-3 or TRBV12-4 and TRBJ2-1; TRBD2 matches 11 bases. The CDR3 covers 19 residues. Losses at the gene ends were 6 bases for V and 3 bases for J; bases not matched to a gene: 16. In DNA form, the CDR3 reads TGTGCCAGCAGGCTGCGGGCTAGCGGGGGGCACTACCACTACAATGAGCAGTTCTTC. Amino acids: CASRLRASGGHYHYNEQFF.

The V gene is TRBV15, the J gene TRBJ2-1; 8 bases map to TRBD2. Germline V gives CDR1 LNHNV, CDR2 YYDKDF (reference sequence). The ends lost 2 bases at V and 5 bases at J; junction bases unmatched: 11. The CDR3 has 17 amino acids. The CDR3 loop reads CATSRSTGTRTHNEQFF. The CDR3 DNA is TGTGCCACCAGCAGATCCACCGGGACTAGGACCCACAATGAGCAGTTCTTC.

A few counts support this clonotype. This chain links TRBV6-1 with TRBJ1-1, with D perhaps TRBD1 (6 bases). Germline loops: CDR1 MNHNS, CDR2 SASEGT. Trimming shortened V by 6 bases and J by 1 base, and 15 bases separated the two germline ends. The CDR3 loop spans 15 amino acids. The chain's CDR3 is CASSPLRGQNTEAFF. CDR3 nucleotide sequence: TGTGCCAGCAGCCCCCTGCGGGGGCAGAACACTGAAGCTTTCTTT.

The chain links TRBV7-9 to TRBJ2-1; a weak D match, TRBD2 (7 bases). Trimming shortened V by 7 bases and J by 5 bases, and 12 bases separated the two germline ends. Germline assignment: CDR1 SEHNR and CDR2 FQNEAQ (reference sequence). This CDR3 has 13 amino acids. The CDR3 coding sequence is TGTGCCAGCATAGGGGGGGGTAACAATGAGCAGTTCTTC. Its translation is CASIGGGNNEQFF.

This clonotype was counted a few times. V and J are TRBV7-8 and TRBJ1-3, with no clear D. Trimming removed 4 bases from V and 3 bases from J, with 16 bases in between. Looked up from germline, CDR1 is SGHVS and CDR2 is FQNEAQ. The CDR3 is 16 residues long. CDR3 nucleotides: TGTGCCAGCAGCTCACCGAGAGGAGGCTTTGGAAACACCATATATTTT. This encodes CASSSPRGGFGNTIYF.

This clonotype was detected only a few times. This chain joins TRBV4-2 and TRBJ1-1; possibly TRBD1 for D (6 bases). With 5 bases removed from V and 5 bases from J, the gap between germline ends came to 24 bases. The length of the CDR3 is 17 residues. CDR1 LGHNA and CDR2 YNFKEQ come from the germline V gene. CDR3 in DNA: TGTGCCAGCAGCTCCCTGGGCGGGACACGGGTTGGAACTGAAGCTTTCTTT. Translation: CASSSLGGTRVGTEAFF.

The chain joins TRBV7-6 to TRBJ1-4; 8 bases are shared with TRBD1. In germline, CDR1 is SGHVS, CDR2 FNYEAQ. With V trimmed by 5 bases and J by 10 bases, 6 bases remained unmatched. This CDR3 region has 13 residues. The CDR3: CASSDQGAGKLFF. In nucleotides, the CDR3 is TGTGCCAGCAGCGATCAGGGGGCTGGAAAACTGTTTTTT.

The chain is built from TRBV6-2 or TRBV6-3 and TRBJ1-1; weak D call: TRBD1 (6 bases). The CDR3 extends over 18 amino acids. Trimming shortened V by 0 bases and J by 1 base, and 18 bases separated the two germline ends. The germline V gene has CDR1 MNHEY and CDR2 SVGEGT. The CDR3 reads CASSYSELETGRNTEAFF. CDR3 nucleotide sequence: TGTGCCAGCAGTTACTCCGAACTTGAAACAGGGCGGAACACTGAAGCTTTCTTT.

This rearrangement joins TRBV2 to TRBJ2-1; 10 nucleotides align to TRBD2. V lost 10 bases, J lost 0 bases, and 12 bases stayed unmatched. The germline V gene has CDR1 SNHLY and CDR2 FYNNEI. This CDR3 contains 17 residues. The CDR3, as DNA: TGTGCCACCTCACGGAGTAGCGGGGGGCCCTCCTACAATGAGCAGTTCTTC. The encoded protein is CATSRSSGGPSYNEQFF.

The chain uses TRBV29-1 and TRBJ2-7; TRBD1 aligns across 9 bases. CDR1 is SQVTM, CDR2 ANQGSEA, per germline. CDR3 size: 13 residues. V lost 7 bases to trimming and J lost 4 bases; unmatched junction nucleotides: 8. The CDR3 sequence is CSGGTGSGYEQYF. Written as DNA, the CDR3 is TGCAGCGGCGGGACAGGGAGTGGGTACGAGCAGTACTTC.

The chain links TRBV2 to TRBJ2-1; the match to TRBD2 covers 7 bases. Germline V CDR1 and CDR2: SNHLY, FYNNEI. Germline trimming cut 7 bases from V and 7 bases from J; bases unmatched to any gene: 16. There are 16 residues in the CDR3. CDR3 in DNA: TGTGCCAGCACCGAATTCGACTTCCCAGCGGGAAATGAGCAGTTCTTC. It yields the protein CASTEFDFPAGNEQFF.

The chain employs TRBV6-4 and TRBJ2-5; 9 bases line up with TRBD2. V lost 2 bases, J lost 5 bases, and 6 bases stayed unmatched. Per the germline V gene, CDR1 is MRHNA and CDR2 is SNTAGT. CDR3 length equals 15 residues. The CDR3 here is CASSDPGTSWETQYF. CDR3 sequence (DNA): TGTGCCAGCAGTGACCCCGGGACTAGCTGGGAGACCCAGTACTTC.

V usage is TRBV7-9 and J usage is TRBJ2-7; perhaps D is TRBD1 or TRBD2 (5 bases each). Germline V lookup: CDR1 SEHNR, CDR2 FQNEAQ (reference sequence). Trimming left V 5 bases short and J 1 base short, with 15 bases between. CDR3 length: 15 amino acids. CDR3: CASSPWGSDSYEQYF. CDR3 nucleotide sequence: TGTGCCAGCAGCCCATGGGGGAGTGATTCCTACGAGCAGTACTTC. The entire variable domain, with the rest obtained from reference TRBV7-9 and TRBJ2-7, is as follows: DTGVSQNPRHKITKRGQNVTFRCDPISEHNRLYWYRQTLGQGPEFLTYFQNEAQLEKSRLLSDRFSAERPKGSFSTLEIQRTEQGDSAMYLCASSPWGSDSYEQYFGPGTRLTVT.

This clonotype was counted only a few times. The CDR3 sequence is CASTLEGQGAANEQFF. The CDR3 DNA follows: TGTGCCAGCACCCTTGAAGGACAGGGGGCCGCCAATGAGCAGTTCTTC. The chain carries TRBV12-3 or TRBV12-4 and TRBJ2-1; TRBD1 agrees at 11 bases. Trimming took 7 bases from V and 6 from J; bases not matched to a gene: 11. This CDR3 region has 16 residues.